The rows below give T cell receptor beta chains drawn from one sample of a study of blood T cell repertoires in COVID-19. Sequencing used immunoSEQ multiplex PCR; TCRdb keeps in-frame clones, though not all of them. The table lists fewer than 40,000 clones, about 89% of them singletons. The sequenced sample consisted of peripheral blood. Receptor source: a woman aged 40 to 55 with active or convalescent COVID-19. CDR3s include the opening cysteine and the closing phenylalanine or tryptophan. A D gene is named only where the DNA matches it firmly.

D: TRBD2
J: TRBJ2-5
V: TRBV6-5
CDR3: CASSGVAGQETQYF

D: TRBD1
J: TRBJ1-3
V: TRBV16
CDR3: CASSQGTGGNTIYF

D: TRBD2
J: TRBJ2-3
V: TRBV24-1
CDR3: CATSDAGTSGVITDTQYF

D: -
J: TRBJ1-1
V: TRBV18
CDR3: CASSPARGTEAFF

D: TRBD2
J: TRBJ2-2
V: TRBV10-2
CDR3: CASRGGGLAGDNTGELFF

D: -
J: TRBJ2-1
V: TRBV19
CDR3: CASSIGWRGNYNEQFF

D: TRBD1
J: TRBJ2-7
V: TRBV6-5
CDR3: CASSYATGTGVYEQYF

D: -
J: TRBJ1-1
V: TRBV4-2
CDR3: CASSQDVGQLPTEAFF

D: -
J: TRBJ2-3
V: TRBV5-1
CDR3: CASSLELDSGTDTQYF

D: TRBD1
J: TRBJ2-7
V: TRBV9
CDR3: CASSTRQGKDEQYF

D: TRBD2
J: TRBJ2-5
V: TRBV12-5
CDR3: CASGIGTSGGQETQYF

D: -
J: TRBJ1-1
V: TRBV9
CDR3: CASSVVGPQAEAFF

D: TRBD1
J: TRBJ1-5
V: TRBV6-2/TRBV6-3
CDR3: CASSPTGNNQPQHF

D: TRBD1
J: TRBJ2-4
V: TRBV7-2
CDR3: CASSFEPGTGKNIQYF

D: -
J: TRBJ2-2
V: TRBV11-2
CDR3: CASSPRLESNTGELFF

D: TRBD2
J: TRBJ2-3
V: TRBV13
CDR3: CASSLSIGLAGTDTQYF

D: -
J: TRBJ2-7
V: TRBV20-1
CDR3: CSASEAYEQYF

D: TRBD1
J: TRBJ2-1
V: TRBV7-3
CDR3: CASSRGPGTGDNEQFF

D: TRBD2
J: TRBJ2-1
V: TRBV3-1/TRBV3-2
CDR3: CASSRLSSGSSHEQFF

D: TRBD1
J: TRBJ2-7
V: TRBV29-1
CDR3: CSAGDRASYEQYF

D: TRBD1
J: TRBJ2-1
V: TRBV19
CDR3: CASTATGQWNEQFF

D: -
J: TRBJ1-1
V: TRBV28
CDR3: CASSLKRLNTEAFF

D: -
J: TRBJ2-5
V: TRBV9
CDR3: CASSIPEKGAQYF

D: -
J: TRBJ2-5
V: TRBV28
CDR3: CASRQLGGGETQYF

D: TRBD1
J: TRBJ2-1
V: TRBV6-1
CDR3: CASSEPRDRGRGAYNEQFF

D: -
J: TRBJ1-5
V: TRBV6-1
CDR3: CASSEAEGRDQPQHF

D: TRBD2
J: TRBJ2-3
V: TRBV9
CDR3: CASSPRTSGGALTDTQYF

D: -
J: TRBJ1-2
V: TRBV21-1
CDR3: CASTREDRVFHGYTF

D: TRBD2
J: TRBJ2-1
V: TRBV7-2
CDR3: CASSPRGAGGGEQFF

D: -
J: TRBJ2-7
V: TRBV10-1
CDR3: CASSGWDLSSYEQYF

D: -
J: TRBJ1-4
V: TRBV6-5
CDR3: CASSRHQGSEKLFF

D: TRBD1
J: TRBJ1-6
V: TRBV5-1
CDR3: CASSYRTGFGNLWNSPLHF

D: -
J: TRBJ2-3
V: TRBV4-2
CDR3: CASSQEHSYTDTQYF

D: TRBD1
J: TRBJ2-4
V: TRBV6-5
CDR3: CASSYTQGQGNIQYF

D: -
J: TRBJ2-1
V: TRBV11-2
CDR3: CASSLGRSQDRTKNNEQFF

D: TRBD2
J: TRBJ2-3
V: TRBV19
CDR3: CASSMTSGIGDTQYF

D: TRBD2
J: TRBJ2-1
V: TRBV7-2
CDR3: CASSLVASGGASDEQFF

D: -
J: TRBJ2-7
V: TRBV7-8
CDR3: CASSLLAATYEQYF

D: TRBD2
J: TRBJ2-5
V: TRBV11-2
CDR3: CASSLTGRGLRETQYF

D: TRBD2
J: TRBJ2-5
V: TRBV5-1
CDR3: CASSLESSGGPLQETQYF

D: -
J: TRBJ2-3
V: TRBV19
CDR3: CASRPSGTDTQYF

D: -
J: TRBJ2-5
V: TRBV11-2
CDR3: CASSLDRLRDSGGTQYF